The clone carrying this T cell receptor beta chain was counted once. This sample stems from a study of blood T cell repertoires in COVID-19. As for the study in general: The study drew acute and convalescent COVID-19 samples from the United States, Italy and Spain.

This CDR3 region has 15 residues. Per germline, CDR1 KGHDR and CDR2 SFDVKD. Trimming took off 0 bases at V and 0 bases at J, with 5 bases between the two ends. The authors' processing: It was from reference gene primer amplification that nucleated cell counts were estimated. Only in-frame clones appear in the TCRdb table, and some are missing; sequencing was by immunoSEQ multiplex PCR. The V and J calls and clone size come from that table; D and trimming were worked out from the DNA. The data contain 200,000 to 250,000 clones, roughly nine tenths of them singletons. V gene TRBV24-1 combines with J gene TRBJ2-1; no definite D call. Sequencing was performed on peripheral blood. The origin of this receptor is a woman aged 45-60 years with COVID-19, enrolled during active disease. In DNA form, the CDR3 reads TGTGCCACCAGTGATTTGGACAACTCCTACAATGAGCAGTTCTTC. The encoded protein is CATSDLDNSYNEQFF.